The source of this TCR beta chain is a study of shared clonotypes between healthy human individuals. Trimming left V 1 base short and J 6 bases short, with 11 bases between. Germline-derived CDR1 and CDR2 are SGHNT and YYREEE (reference sequence). The CDR3 spans 14 residues. Replicate sorted-subset PCRs were loaded with around 200 ng DNA, 30,000 to 35,000 T cell genomes. Sequenced by immunoSEQ multiplex PCR; TCRdb stores in-frame clones only, minus some. The repertoire includes hundreds of thousands of clones, approximately 96% of them detected once, and about 0.11% sits in the top ten. Notes on this clone: Its cognate antigen is unknown.

Notes on the study in general: Across a few donors, naive CD4 shared around 5.3%, naive CD8 less than 4%, memory CD4 about 2.4%, memory CD8 0.4%.

Terminally differentiated effector memory CD45RA+ cells were excluded from the naive CD8 cells, which were CD45RO-negative and positively selected for CCR7. What was sequenced was naive CD8+ T cells sorted from blood. The TCR was taken from a woman between 25 and 40 years old in good health. The V call is TRBV5-4, the J call TRBJ2-1; possibly TRBD1 or TRBD2 for D (6 bases each). This CDR3 is CASSLLGGGNEQFF. The CDR3 coding sequence is TGTGCCAGCAGCTTGCTGGGGGGCGGCAATGAGCAGTTCTTC.